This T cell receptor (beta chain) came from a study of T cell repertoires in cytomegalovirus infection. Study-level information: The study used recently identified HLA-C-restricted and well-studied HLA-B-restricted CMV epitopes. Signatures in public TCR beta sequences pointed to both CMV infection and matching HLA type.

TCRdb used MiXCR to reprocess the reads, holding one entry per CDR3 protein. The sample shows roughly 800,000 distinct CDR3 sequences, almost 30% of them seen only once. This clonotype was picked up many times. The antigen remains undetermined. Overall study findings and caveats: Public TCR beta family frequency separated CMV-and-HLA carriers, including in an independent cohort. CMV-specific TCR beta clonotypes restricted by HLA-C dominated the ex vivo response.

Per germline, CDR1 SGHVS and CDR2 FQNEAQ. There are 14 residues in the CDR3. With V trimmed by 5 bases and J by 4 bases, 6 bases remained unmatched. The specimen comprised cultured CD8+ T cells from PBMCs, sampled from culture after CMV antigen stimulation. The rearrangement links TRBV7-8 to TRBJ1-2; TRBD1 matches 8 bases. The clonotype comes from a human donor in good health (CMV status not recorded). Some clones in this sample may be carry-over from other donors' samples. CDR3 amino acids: CASSPRDRSYGYTF. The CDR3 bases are TGTGCCAGCAGCCCCCGGGACAGGTCCTATGGCTACACCTTC.